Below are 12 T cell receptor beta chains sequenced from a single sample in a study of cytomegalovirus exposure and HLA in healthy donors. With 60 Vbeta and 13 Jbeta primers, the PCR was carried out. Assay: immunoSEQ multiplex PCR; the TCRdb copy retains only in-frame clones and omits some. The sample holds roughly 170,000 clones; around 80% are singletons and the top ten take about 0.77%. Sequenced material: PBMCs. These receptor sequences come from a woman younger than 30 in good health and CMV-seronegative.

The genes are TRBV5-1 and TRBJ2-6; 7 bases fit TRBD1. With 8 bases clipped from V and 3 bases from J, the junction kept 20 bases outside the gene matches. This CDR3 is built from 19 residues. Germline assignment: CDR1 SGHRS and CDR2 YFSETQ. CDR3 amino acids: CASSRLTGVPSGGANVLTF. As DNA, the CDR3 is TGCGCCAGTAGTCGACTCACAGGGGTTCCTTCAGGTGGGGCCAACGTCCTGACTTTC.

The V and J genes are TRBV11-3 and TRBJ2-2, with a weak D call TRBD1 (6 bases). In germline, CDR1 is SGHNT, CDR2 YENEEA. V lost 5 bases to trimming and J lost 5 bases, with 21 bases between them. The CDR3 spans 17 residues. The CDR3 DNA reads TGTGCCAGCAGCAGAGGTCGACAGGCCGTAGGGACCGGGGAGCTGTTTTTT. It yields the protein CASSRGRQAVGTGELFF.

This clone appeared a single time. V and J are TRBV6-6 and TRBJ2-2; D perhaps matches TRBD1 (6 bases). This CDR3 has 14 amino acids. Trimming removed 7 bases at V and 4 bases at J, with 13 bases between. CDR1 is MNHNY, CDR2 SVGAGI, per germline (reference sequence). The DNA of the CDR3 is TGTGCCAGCAATCTCCAGGGGCGCACCGGGGAGCTGTTTTTT. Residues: CASNLQGRTGELFF.

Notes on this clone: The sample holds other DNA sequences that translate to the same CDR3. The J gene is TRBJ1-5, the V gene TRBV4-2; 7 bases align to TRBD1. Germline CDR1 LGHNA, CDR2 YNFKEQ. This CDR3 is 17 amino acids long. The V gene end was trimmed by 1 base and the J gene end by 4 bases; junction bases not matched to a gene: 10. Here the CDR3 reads CASSQGTLGTANQPQHF. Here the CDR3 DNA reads TGTGCCAGCAGCCAAGGTACCCTGGGGACAGCTAATCAGCCCCAGCATTTT.

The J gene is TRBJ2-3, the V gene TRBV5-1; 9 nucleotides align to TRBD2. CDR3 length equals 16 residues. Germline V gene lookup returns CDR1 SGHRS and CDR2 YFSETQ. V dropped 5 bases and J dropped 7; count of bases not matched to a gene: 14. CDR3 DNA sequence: TGCGCCAGCAGTTCGACTGTAGCGGGAGTAGGAAATACGCAGTATTTT. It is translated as CASSSTVAGVGNTQYF.

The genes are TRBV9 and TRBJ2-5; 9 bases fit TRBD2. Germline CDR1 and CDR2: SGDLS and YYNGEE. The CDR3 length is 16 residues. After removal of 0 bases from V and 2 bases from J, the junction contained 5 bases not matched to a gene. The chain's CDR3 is CASSVAGLAWQETQYF. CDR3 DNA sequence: TGTGCCAGCAGCGTAGCGGGACTAGCCTGGCAAGAGACCCAGTACTTC.

CDR3 sequence reads: CASRQDRLETQYF. CDR3 nucleotides: TGTGCCAGCAGACAGGACAGGTTAGAGACCCAGTACTTC. The chain joins TRBV28 to TRBJ2-5; 7 nucleotides line up with TRBD1. CDR3 length: 13 residues. Germline CDR1 reads MDHEN; CDR2 reads SYDVKM. Trimming removed 6 bases from V and 4 bases from J; junction bases left unmatched: 5.

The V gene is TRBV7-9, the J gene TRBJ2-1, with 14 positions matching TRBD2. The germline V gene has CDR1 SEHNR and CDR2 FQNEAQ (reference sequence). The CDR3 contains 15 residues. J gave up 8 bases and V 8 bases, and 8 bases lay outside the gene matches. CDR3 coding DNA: TGTGCCAGCGATTCGGGACTAGCGGGAGTCGATGAGCAGTTCTTC. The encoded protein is CASDSGLAGVDEQFF.

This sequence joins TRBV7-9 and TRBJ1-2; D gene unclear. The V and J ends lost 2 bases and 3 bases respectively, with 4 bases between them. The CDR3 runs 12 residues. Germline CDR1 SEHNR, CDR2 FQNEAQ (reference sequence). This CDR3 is CASSLSDYGYTF. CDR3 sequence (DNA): TGTGCCAGCAGCTTATCAGACTATGGCTACACCTTC.

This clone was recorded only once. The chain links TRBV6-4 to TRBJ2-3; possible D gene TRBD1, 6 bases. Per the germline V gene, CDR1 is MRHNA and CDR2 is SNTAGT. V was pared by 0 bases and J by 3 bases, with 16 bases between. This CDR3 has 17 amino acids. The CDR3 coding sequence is TGTGCCAGCAGTGACTCAGCAGGGGAAAGGGGTACAGATACGCAGTATTTT. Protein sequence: CASSDSAGERGTDTQYF.

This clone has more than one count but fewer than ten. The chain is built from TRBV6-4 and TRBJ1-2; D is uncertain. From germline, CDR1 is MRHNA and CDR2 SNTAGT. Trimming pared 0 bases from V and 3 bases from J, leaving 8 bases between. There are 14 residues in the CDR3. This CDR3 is CASSDSRRDYGYTF. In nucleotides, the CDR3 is TGTGCCAGCAGTGACTCTCGAAGAGACTATGGCTACACCTTC.

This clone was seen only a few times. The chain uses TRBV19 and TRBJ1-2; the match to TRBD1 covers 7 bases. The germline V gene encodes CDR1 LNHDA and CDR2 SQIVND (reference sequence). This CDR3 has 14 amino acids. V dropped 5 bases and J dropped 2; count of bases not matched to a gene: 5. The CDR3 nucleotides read TGTGCCAGTAGTGGACGGACAGGAAACTATGGCTACACCTTC. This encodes CASSGRTGNYGYTF.